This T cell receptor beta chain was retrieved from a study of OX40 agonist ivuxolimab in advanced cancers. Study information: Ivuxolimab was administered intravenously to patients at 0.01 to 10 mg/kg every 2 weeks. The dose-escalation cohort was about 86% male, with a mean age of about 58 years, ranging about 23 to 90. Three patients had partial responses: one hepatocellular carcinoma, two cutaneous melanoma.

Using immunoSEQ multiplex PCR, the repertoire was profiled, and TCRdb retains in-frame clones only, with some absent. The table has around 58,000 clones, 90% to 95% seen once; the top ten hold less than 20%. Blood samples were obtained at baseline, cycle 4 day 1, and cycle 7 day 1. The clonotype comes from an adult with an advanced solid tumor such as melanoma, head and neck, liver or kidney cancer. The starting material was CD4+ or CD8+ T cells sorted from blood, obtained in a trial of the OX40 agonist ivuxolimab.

In DNA form, the CDR3 reads TGTGCCAGCAGCACAGGACTAGCGGGACCCCTTAGCTCCTACAATGAGCAGTTCTTC. Its protein product is CASSTGLAGPLSSYNEQFF. The chain combines TRBV13 with TRBJ2-1; TRBD2 matches at 12 bases. This CDR3 comprises 19 residues. V gave up 5 bases and J gave up 0 bases; unmatched junction bases: 11. Germline-derived CDR1 and CDR2 are PRHDT and FYEKMQ (reference sequence).